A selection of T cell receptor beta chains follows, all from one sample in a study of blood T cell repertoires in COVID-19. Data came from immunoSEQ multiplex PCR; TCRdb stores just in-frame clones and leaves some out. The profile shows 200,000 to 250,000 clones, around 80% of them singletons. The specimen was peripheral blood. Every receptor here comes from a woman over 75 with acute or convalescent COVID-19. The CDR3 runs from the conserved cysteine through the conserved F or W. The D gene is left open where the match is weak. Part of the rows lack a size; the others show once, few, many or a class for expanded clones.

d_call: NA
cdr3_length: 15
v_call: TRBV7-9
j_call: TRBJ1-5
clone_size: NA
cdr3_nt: TGTGCCAGCAGCTTCGCGTCAGGGGGCAATCAGCCCCAGCATTTT
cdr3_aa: CASSFASGGNQPQHF

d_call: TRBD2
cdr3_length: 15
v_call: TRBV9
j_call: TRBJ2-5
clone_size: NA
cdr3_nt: TGTGCCAGCAGCCCTATGACTAGCGGGGGAGAGACCCAGTACTTC
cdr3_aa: CASSPMTSGGETQYF

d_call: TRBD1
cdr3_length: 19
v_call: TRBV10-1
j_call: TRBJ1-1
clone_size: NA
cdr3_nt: TGCGCCAGCAGTGAGGGGAAACAGGGGGCGAAGCCTTTGAACACTGAAGCTTTCTTT
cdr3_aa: CASSEGKQGAKPLNTEAFF

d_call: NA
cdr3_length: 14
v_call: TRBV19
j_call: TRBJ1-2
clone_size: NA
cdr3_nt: TGTGCCAGTAGTATTCTGGGGGCGATCCGTGGCTACACCTTC
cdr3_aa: CASSILGAIRGYTF

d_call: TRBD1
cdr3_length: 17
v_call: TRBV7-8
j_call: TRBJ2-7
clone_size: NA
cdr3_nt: TGTGCCAGCAGCTTAACCCTCCTCCGGGGCAGGGGGAACGAGCAGTACTTC
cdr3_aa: CASSLTLLRGRGNEQYF

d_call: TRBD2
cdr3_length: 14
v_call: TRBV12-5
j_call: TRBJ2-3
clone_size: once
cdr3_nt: TGTGCTAGTGGCTTTAGCGGGGGCACAGATACGCAGTATTTT
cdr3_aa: CASGFSGGTDTQYF

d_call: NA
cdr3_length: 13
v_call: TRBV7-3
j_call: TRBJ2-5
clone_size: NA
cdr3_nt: TGTGCCAGCAGCACGACAGCCCAAGAGACCCAGTACTTC
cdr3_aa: CASSTTAQETQYF

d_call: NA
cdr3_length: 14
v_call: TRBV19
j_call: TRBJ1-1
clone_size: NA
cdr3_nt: TGTGCCAGTAGTATAACACAGATTAACACTGAAGCTTTCTTT
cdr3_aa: CASSITQINTEAFF

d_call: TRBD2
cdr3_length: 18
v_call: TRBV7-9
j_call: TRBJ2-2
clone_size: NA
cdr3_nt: TGTGCCAGCAGCTTAGGGACTAGCGGGAGGGCCCTCGGCGGGGAGCTGTTTTTT
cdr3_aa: CASSLGTSGRALGGELFF

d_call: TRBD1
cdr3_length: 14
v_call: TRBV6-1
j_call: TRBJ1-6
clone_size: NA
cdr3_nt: TGTGCCAGCACTTTGACAGGGGTTAATTCACCCCTCCACTTT
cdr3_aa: CASTLTGVNSPLHF

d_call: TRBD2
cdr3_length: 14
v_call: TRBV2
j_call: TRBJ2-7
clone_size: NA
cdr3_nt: TGTGCCAGCAGGGTAACGGGAGGGCCCCTCGAGCAGTACTTC
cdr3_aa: CASRVTGGPLEQYF

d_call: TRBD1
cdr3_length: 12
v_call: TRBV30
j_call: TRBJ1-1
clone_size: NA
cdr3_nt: TGTGCCTGGAGTCTGACAGGGGAGTTAGCTTTCTTT
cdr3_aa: CAWSLTGELAFF

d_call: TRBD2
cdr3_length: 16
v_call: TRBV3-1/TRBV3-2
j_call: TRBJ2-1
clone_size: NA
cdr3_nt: TGTGCCAGCAGCCAAGCTATCGGGGGGACCTACAATGAGCAGTTCTTC
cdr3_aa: CASSQAIGGTYNEQFF

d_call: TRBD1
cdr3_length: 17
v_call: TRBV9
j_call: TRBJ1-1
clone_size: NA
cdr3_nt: TGTGCCAGCAGCTCTCGACAGGGTGGGTCGGGGAACACTGAAGCTTTCTTT
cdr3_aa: CASSSRQGGSGNTEAFF

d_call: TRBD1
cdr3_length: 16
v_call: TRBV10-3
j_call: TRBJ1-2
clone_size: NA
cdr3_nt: TGTGCCATCAGTGACGCCGGGGGACAGGGGACCGGTGGCTACACCTTC
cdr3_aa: CAISDAGGQGTGGYTF

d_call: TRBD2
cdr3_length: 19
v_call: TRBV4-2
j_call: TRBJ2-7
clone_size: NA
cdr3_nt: TGTGCCAGCAGCCAAGATCCAGGGACAGCCGGGACTAGCGTTGCCGAGCAGTACTTC
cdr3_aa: CASSQDPGTAGTSVAEQYF